The clone carrying this T cell receptor (beta chain) was seen more than once but under ten times. Trimming removed 0 bases from V and 0 bases from J, with 12 bases in between. There are 16 residues in the CDR3. The germline gives CDR1 SGHNT, CDR2 YYREEE (reference sequence). MiXCR, run by TCRdb on the 5' RACE reads, gives a single entry per CDR3 protein. The table shows some 81,000 distinct CDR3 sequences, with 8.5% to 10% occurring only once. The record originates from a study of early T cells in non-severe SARS-CoV-2 infection. The sequence was collected from an adult who was a healthcare worker with PCR-confirmed SARS-CoV-2 infection or an uninfected control (not recorded which). The material sequenced was whole blood. The chain is built from TRBV5-4 and TRBJ1-1; D is uncertain. CDR3 loop: CASSLGGGSLNTEAFF. CDR3 coding DNA: TGTGCCAGCAGCTTGGGAGGCGGCAGTTTGAACACTGAAGCTTTCTTT. Variable domain in full (rest from reference TRBV5-4 and TRBJ1-1): ETGVTQSPTHLIKTRGQQVTLRCSSQSGHNTVSWYQQALGQGPQFIFQYYREEENGRGNFPPRFSGLQFPNYSSELNVNALELDDSALYLCASSLGGGSLNTEAFFGQGTRLTVV.